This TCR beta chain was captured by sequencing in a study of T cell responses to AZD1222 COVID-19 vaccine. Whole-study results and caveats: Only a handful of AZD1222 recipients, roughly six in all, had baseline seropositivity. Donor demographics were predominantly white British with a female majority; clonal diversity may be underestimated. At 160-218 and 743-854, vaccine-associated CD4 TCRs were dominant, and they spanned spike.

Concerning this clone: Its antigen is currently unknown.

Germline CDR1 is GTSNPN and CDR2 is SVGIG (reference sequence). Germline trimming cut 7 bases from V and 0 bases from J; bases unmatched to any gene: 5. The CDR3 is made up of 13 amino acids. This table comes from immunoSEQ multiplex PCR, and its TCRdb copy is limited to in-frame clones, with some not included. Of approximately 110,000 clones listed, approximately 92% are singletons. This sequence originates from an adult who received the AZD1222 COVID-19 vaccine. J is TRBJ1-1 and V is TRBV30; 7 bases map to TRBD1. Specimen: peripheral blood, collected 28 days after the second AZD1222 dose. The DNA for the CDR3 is TGTGCCTCCGGGACAGCCATGAACACTGAAGCTTTCTTT. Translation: CASGTAMNTEAFF. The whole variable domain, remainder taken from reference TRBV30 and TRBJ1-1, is SQTIHQWPATLVQPVGSPLSLECTVEGTSNPNLYWYRQAAGRGLQLLFYSVGIGQISSEVPQNLSASRPQDRQFILSSKKLLLSDSGFYLCASGTAMNTEAFFGQGTRLTVV.